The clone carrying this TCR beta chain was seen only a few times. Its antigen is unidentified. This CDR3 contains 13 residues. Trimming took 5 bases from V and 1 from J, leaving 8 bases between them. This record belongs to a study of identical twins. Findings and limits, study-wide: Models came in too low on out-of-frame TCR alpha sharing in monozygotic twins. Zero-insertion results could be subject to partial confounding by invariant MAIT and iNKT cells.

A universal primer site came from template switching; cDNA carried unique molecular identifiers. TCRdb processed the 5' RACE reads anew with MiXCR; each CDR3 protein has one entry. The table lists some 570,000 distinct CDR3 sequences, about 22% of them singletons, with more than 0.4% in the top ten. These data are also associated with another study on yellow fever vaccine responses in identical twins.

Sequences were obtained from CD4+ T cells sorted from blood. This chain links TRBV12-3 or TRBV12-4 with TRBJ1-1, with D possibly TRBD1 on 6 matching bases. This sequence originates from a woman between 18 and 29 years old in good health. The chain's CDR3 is CASSGGANTEAFF. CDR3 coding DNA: TGTGCCAGCAGTGGGGGGGCGAACACTGAAGCTTTCTTT.